The T cell receptor beta chain described here comes from a study of T cell changes during pregnancy in multiple sclerosis. The protocol was immunoSEQ multiplex PCR, while the TCRdb copy is restricted to in-frame clones and leaves out a portion. The table records about 51,000 clones, 90% to 95% of them present only once. CDR1 is SGHTS and CDR2 is YDEGEE in the germline V gene. Trimming removed 0 bases at V and 4 bases at J, with 15 bases between. The CDR3 runs 16 residues. Only a few counts were recorded for this clone. The chain employs TRBV5-8 and TRBJ2-3, with a possible D match to TRBD1 (6 bases). This TCR derives from a female donor with multiple sclerosis, enrolled in a pregnancy study. The starting material was CD4+ T cells from peripheral blood mononuclear cells, obtained in the second trimester of pregnancy. CDR3 coding DNA: TGTGCCAGCAGCTTGGGGTTGAACAGGGAAGCAGATACGCAGTATTTT. It translates to CASSLGLNREADTQYF.